This TCR beta chain was sequenced during a study of blood T cell repertoires in COVID-19. Whole-study context: Nucleic acid was either cDNA or gDNA, and it came from T cells, B-cell-depleted T cells, or PBMCs.

TCRdb's table, derived via immunoSEQ multiplex PCR, lists solely in-frame clones and lacks some. The data contain about 220,000 clones, about 79% of them seen just once; the ten biggest clones take up around 9.5%. Per the germline V gene, CDR1 is SEHNR and CDR2 is FQNEAQ (reference sequence). J gave up 0 bases and V 5 bases, and 4 bases lay outside the gene matches. CDR3 length equals 15 residues. The TCR sequence derives from a man aged 45-65 years with active or convalescent COVID-19. The V call is TRBV7-9, the J call TRBJ1-3; 7 nucleotides line up with TRBD1. Specimen: peripheral blood. The CDR3 sequence: CASSRQGSSGNTIYF. The CDR3 DNA follows: TGTGCCAGCAGCCGACAGGGATCCTCTGGAAACACCATATATTTT. Together with reference TRBV7-9 and TRBJ1-3, the CDR3 gives the full variable domain: DTGVSQNPRHKITKRGQNVTFRCDPISEHNRLYWYRQTLGQGPEFLTYFQNEAQLEKSRLLSDRFSAERPKGSFSTLEIQRTEQGDSAMYLCASSRQGSSGNTIYFGEGSWLTVV.